This TCR beta chain was captured in a study of CXCR3-negative and CXCR3-positive naive CD8 T cells. General study points: Memory CD8+ cells had much lower diversity, and both naive subsets had comparably high diversity. For the naive subsets, surface CD5 was similar, and TCR strength was inferred from TRB CDR3 properties. The study found more hydrophobic TRB CDR3s in CXCR3-positive naive cells than in CXCR3-negative naive cells.

Through 5' RACE with UMI labels, the TRB cDNA libraries were prepared. TCRdb re-called the 5' RACE reads and gives one entry per CDR3 protein, without DNA. Reported are over 100,000 distinct CDR3 sequences; the ten largest clones contain 0.49%. Every CD8+ T cell subset underwent triplicate sorting at a few hundred thousand cells apiece. The germline CDR1 and CDR2 sequences are SGHDT and YYEEEE. The CDR3 contains 17 residues. As to this clonotype: Its antigen remains unknown.

The chain combines TRBV5-6 with TRBJ2-1; TCRdb indicates TRBD2, and absent DNA this call remains unverified. The clonotype was recovered from a human donor in good health. Some clones in this sample may be carry-over from other donors' samples. Specimen: naive CXCR3- CD8+ T cells from blood. Subset given: CD45RO-CCR7+CD27+CD95- naive CD8+ T cells lacking CXCR3 (TNR3-). The CDR3 region is CASSFVSSGGAYNEQFF.